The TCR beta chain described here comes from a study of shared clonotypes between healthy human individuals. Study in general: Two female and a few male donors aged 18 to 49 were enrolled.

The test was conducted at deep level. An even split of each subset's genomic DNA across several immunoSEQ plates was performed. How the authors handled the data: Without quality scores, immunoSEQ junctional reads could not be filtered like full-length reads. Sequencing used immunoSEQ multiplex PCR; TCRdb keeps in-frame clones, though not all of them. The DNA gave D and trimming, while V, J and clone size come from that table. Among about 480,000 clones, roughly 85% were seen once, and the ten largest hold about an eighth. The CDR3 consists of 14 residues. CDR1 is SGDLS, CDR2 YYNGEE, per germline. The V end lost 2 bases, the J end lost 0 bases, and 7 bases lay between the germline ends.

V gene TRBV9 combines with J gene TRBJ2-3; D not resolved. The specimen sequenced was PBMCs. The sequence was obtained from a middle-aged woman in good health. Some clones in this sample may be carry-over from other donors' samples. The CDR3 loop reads CASSVQPSTDTQYF. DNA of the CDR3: TGTGCCAGCAGCGTGCAACCTAGCACAGATACGCAGTATTTT. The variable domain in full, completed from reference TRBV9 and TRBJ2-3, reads DSGVTQTPKHLITATGQRVTLRCSPRSGDLSVYWYQQSLDQGLQFLIQYYNGEERAKGNILERFSAQQFPDLHSELNLSSLELGDSALYFCASSVQPSTDTQYFGPGTRLTVL.